This T cell receptor (beta chain) was observed in a study of shared clonotypes between healthy human individuals. Study at large: Those who served as donors were a couple of women and a few men between the ages of 18 and 49.

Germline V lookup: CDR1 SGHAT, CDR2 FQNNGV. Trimming left V 4 bases short and J 3 bases short, with 22 bases between. This CDR3 has 17 residues. Sequencing used immunoSEQ multiplex PCR; TCRdb keeps in-frame clones, though not all of them. This sample has some 580,000 clones, with about 98% found just once. Worth noting for this clone: Its antigen is unknown.

Terminally differentiated effector memory CD45RA+ cells were left out of the naive CD8 fraction, which was CD45RO-negative and positively selected for CCR7. Study-wide findings and caveats: Generally, naive subsets (rather than memory subsets) showed larger estimated richness. Lower generation probabilities were found for non-shared clonotypes than for those shared by all four donors.

The specimen was naive CD8+ T cells sorted from blood. The TCR sequence derives from a young man in good health. V gene TRBV11-2 combines with J gene TRBJ2-7; D is possibly TRBD2 (6 bases). As DNA, the CDR3 is TGTGCCAGCAGCTCCATCTCCTGGACGGGGGAGTACTACGAGCAGTACTTC. Translated, it gives CASSSISWTGEYYEQYF.